The clone carrying this T cell receptor beta chain was seen repeatedly, ten times or more. Its antigen is currently unknown. Investigators excluded patients with uncontrolled infection, other autoimmune disease, pregnancy or lactation. Regions amplified from RNA transcripts were the TCR beta CDR3 regions. RT-PCR in the first round (using the HTBI primer set) targeted the TCR CDR3. TCRdb redid the calling of the multiplex PCR reads with MiXCR, one entry per CDR3 protein. The profile shows under 650,000 distinct CDR3 sequences, around 16% of them singletons. This sample is part of a study of T cells in Graves' hyperthyroidism and ophthalmopathy. Study-wide results and limits: The model forecast ophthalmopathy, anticipating it by a median about 6.5 months before onset. Among thyroid clonotypes expanded above 0.001, most also appeared in blood.

The CDR3 contains 13 residues. V lost 5 bases to trimming and J lost 0 bases, with 7 bases between them. Germline V gives CDR1 SNHLY, CDR2 FYNNEI. This chain uses TRBV2 with TRBJ1-1, with D uncertain. The sequenced material came from blood. The clonotype originates from a woman aged 25 to 39 with Graves' hyperthyroidism. CDR3 nucleotide sequence: TGTGCCAGCAGTATCCTCATGAACACTGAAGCTTTCTTT. Encoded protein: CASSILMNTEAFF.